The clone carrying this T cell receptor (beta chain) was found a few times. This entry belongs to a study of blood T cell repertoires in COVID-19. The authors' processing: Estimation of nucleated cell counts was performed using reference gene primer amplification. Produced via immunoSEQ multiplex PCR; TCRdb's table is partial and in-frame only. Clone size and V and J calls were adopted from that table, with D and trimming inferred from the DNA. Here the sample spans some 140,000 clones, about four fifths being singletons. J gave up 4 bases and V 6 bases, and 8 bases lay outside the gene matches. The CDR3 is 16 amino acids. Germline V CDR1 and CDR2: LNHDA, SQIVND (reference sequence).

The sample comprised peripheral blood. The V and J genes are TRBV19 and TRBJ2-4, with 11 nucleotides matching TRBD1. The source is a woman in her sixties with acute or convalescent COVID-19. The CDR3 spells CASRSRTGGSKNIQYF. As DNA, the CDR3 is TGTGCCAGTAGAAGCCGGACAGGGGGCTCAAAAAACATTCAGTACTTC.